This passage covers 28 T cell receptor beta chains from one sample sequenced in a study of shared clonotypes between healthy human individuals. Here immunoSEQ multiplex PCR was the method, and the copy in TCRdb shows in-frame clones only, minus some. This table has roughly 200,000 clones, 65% to 80% appearing once. The sequenced material came from memory CD4+ T cells sorted from blood. Subset of the sample: CD45RA-negative fraction. These TCRs come from a man under 40 in good health.

This sequence joins TRBV11-2 and TRBJ2-7; 7 nucleotides match TRBD2. The CDR3 runs 17 residues. The ends lost 3 bases at V and 3 bases at J; junction bases unmatched: 14. Germline CDR1 reads SGHAT; CDR2 reads FQNNGV. The CDR3 loop reads CASSFLQGGSFRYEQYF. The CDR3, as DNA: TGTGCCAGCAGCTTCCTCCAAGGCGGGAGTTTCCGCTACGAGCAGTACTTC.

V usage is TRBV7-3 and J usage is TRBJ2-7; 9 nucleotides match TRBD1. V lost 5 bases and J lost 0; bases outside the gene matches: 5. The CDR3 is 15 amino acids. CDR1 and CDR2 from the germline V gene are SGHTA and FQGTGA. This chain's CDR3 is CASSPTGGISYEQYF. As DNA, the CDR3 is TGTGCCAGCAGCCCCACAGGGGGCATCTCCTACGAGCAGTACTTC.

About this clone: Other DNA sequences in the same sample also yield this CDR3. The chain recombines TRBV5-1 with TRBJ2-1; the D gene is possibly TRBD1 (6 bases). Trimming took off 4 bases at V and 8 bases at J, with 22 bases between the two ends. The CDR3 has 16 amino acids. Per the germline V gene, CDR1 is SGHRS and CDR2 is YFSETQ. In DNA form, the CDR3 reads TGCGCCAGCAGCGGGGCGGGTGGGGGCTCCTTTGATGAGCAGTTCTTC. This encodes CASSGAGGGSFDEQFF.

This rearrangement joins TRBV28 to TRBJ2-6; 9 positions agree with TRBD1. Germline CDR1 and CDR2: MDHEN and SYDVKM. The CDR3 covers 18 residues. The J segment lost 0 bases and the V segment lost 11 bases, leaving 14 bases of the junction unmatched. The CDR3 reads CARNWGTGRSSGANVLTF. CDR3 coding DNA: TGTGCCCGAAACTGGGGGACAGGGAGGAGCTCTGGGGCCAACGTCCTGACTTTC.

The V gene is TRBV5-4, the J gene TRBJ2-5; D gene ambiguous. This CDR3 comprises 14 residues. From germline, CDR1 is SGHNT and CDR2 YYREEE (reference sequence). Trimming cost V 4 bases and J 0 bases, with 10 bases left between them. CDR3 nucleotide sequence: TGTGCCAGCAGCCCAAGGCAGTACCAAGAGACCCAGTACTTC. Translated: CASSPRQYQETQYF.

This chain connects TRBV15 to TRBJ1-4, with D uncertain. Germline V gene lookup returns CDR1 LNHNV and CDR2 YYDKDF (reference sequence). The CDR3 runs to 13 residues. V was clipped by 5 bases and J by 8 bases, with 12 bases between them. The CDR3 DNA reads as TGTGCCACCAGCTCCCTTCCCGGAGAAAAACTGTTTTTT. Residues: CATSSLPGEKLFF.

The CDR3 DNA follows: TGCGCCAGCAGCTTGGTGGCGGGACCAGAAGAGACCCAGTACTTC. It translates to CASSLVAGPEETQYF. This rearrangement joins TRBV5-1 to TRBJ2-5; maybe TRBD2 (6 bases). The CDR3 has 15 residues. V lost 0 bases and J 3 bases, leaving 12 bases between the germline ends. Germline lookup yields CDR1 SGHRS and CDR2 YFSETQ.

This chain connects TRBV13 to TRBJ2-3, with 8 bases matching TRBD1. V was pared by 2 bases and J by 2 bases, with 3 bases of the junction left unmatched. This CDR3 is 15 amino acids long. Germline V CDR1 and CDR2: PRHDT, FYEKMQ (reference sequence). CDR3 nucleotide sequence: TGTGCCAGCAGCTTAACAGGGGGACCCACAGATACGCAGTATTTT. Its translation: CASSLTGGPTDTQYF.

This clone was seen a few times. The rearrangement uses TRBV11-3 and TRBJ2-1, with 7 bases lining up with TRBD2. This CDR3 has 13 residues. Unmatched junction bases numbered 2, after V lost 5 bases and J lost 4 bases. Germline CDR1 SGHNT, CDR2 YENEEA. CDR3 in amino acids: CASSPGGYNEQFF. CDR3 coding DNA: TGTGCCAGCAGCCCGGGGGGTTACAATGAGCAGTTCTTC.

The chain couples TRBV9 to TRBJ2-2, with 7 bases matching TRBD2. Germline values: CDR1 SGDLS, CDR2 YYNGEE. The CDR3 loop spans 14 amino acids. V shed 1 base, J shed 7 bases, and the junction held 4 bases outside the gene matches. DNA of the CDR3: TGTGCCAGCAGCGTATCGAGCGGGATCGGGGAGCTGTTTTTT. It specifies CASSVSSGIGELFF.

This chain uses TRBV7-6 with TRBJ2-7; either TRBD1 or TRBD2 may fit D (5 bases each). The CDR3 is made up of 9 amino acids. The germline V gene has CDR1 SGHVS and CDR2 FNYEAQ. Trimming removed 11 bases from V and 4 bases from J, with 6 bases in between. CDR3 loop: CAGGYEQYF. The CDR3 DNA follows: TGTGCCGGGGGTTACGAGCAGTACTTC.

V gene TRBV5-1 combines with J gene TRBJ2-7, with 11 positions matching TRBD2. The CDR3 consists of 15 residues. Trimming cost V 0 bases and J 5 bases; bases outside gene matches: 4. The germline V gene has CDR1 SGHRS and CDR2 YFSETQ. The CDR3 sequence is CASSLGLAGRNEQYF. The CDR3 coding sequence is TGCGCCAGCAGCTTGGGACTAGCGGGACGCAACGAGCAGTACTTC. The full variable domain, with the rest looked up from reference TRBV5-1 and TRBJ2-7, is KAGVTQTPRYLIKTRGQQVTLSCSPISGHRSVSWYQQTPGQGLQFLFEYFSETQRNKGNFPGRFSGRQFSNSRSEMNVSTLELGDSALYLCASSLGLAGRNEQYFGPGTRLTVT.

The genes are TRBV28 and TRBJ2-2, with a weak D call TRBD2 (6 bases). The CDR3 covers 14 residues. Trimming pared 2 bases from V and 6 bases from J, leaving 10 bases between. The germline V gene has CDR1 MDHEN and CDR2 SYDVKM. The DNA for the CDR3 is TGTGCCAGCAGTTTAAGGAGGGAGGCCGGGGAGCTGTTTTTT. The encoded protein is CASSLRREAGELFF. The entire variable domain, with the rest obtained from reference TRBV28 and TRBJ2-2, is as follows: DVKVTQSSRYLVKRTGEKVFLECVQDMDHENMFWYRQDPGLGLRLIYFSYDVKMKEKGDIPEGYSVSREKKERFSLILESASTNQTSMYLCASSLRREAGELFFGEGSRLTVL.

The rearrangement uses TRBV19 and TRBJ2-2; TRBD2 agrees at 16 bases. The CDR3 totals 17 residues. Per germline, CDR1 LNHDA and CDR2 SQIVND (reference sequence). After removal of 7 bases from V and 0 bases from J, the junction contained 2 bases not matched to a gene. The CDR3: CASKGTSGRANTGELFF. CDR3 nucleotide sequence: TGTGCCAGTAAGGGGACTAGCGGGAGGGCGAACACCGGGGAGCTGTTTTTT.

The chain employs TRBV5-6 and TRBJ2-7; the match to TRBD1 covers 8 bases. The CDR3 has 14 amino acids. With 4 bases clipped from V and 0 bases from J, the junction kept 3 bases outside the gene matches. Germline-derived CDR1 and CDR2 are SGHDT and YYEEEE. The CDR3 loop reads CASSRTGSSYEQYF. As DNA, the CDR3 is TGTGCCAGCAGCCGGACAGGGAGCTCCTACGAGCAGTACTTC. Full variable domain (missing parts from reference TRBV5-6 and TRBJ2-7): DAGVTQSPTHLIKTRGQQVTLRCSPKSGHDTVSWYQQALGQGPQFIFQYYEEEERQRGNFPDRFSGHQFPNYSSELNVNALLLGDSALYLCASSRTGSSYEQYFGPGTRLTVT.

The CDR3 coding sequence is TGTGCCAGTAGTCTTGGGACTAGCGGGAGAGCTAACACCGGGGAGCTGTTTTTT. Residues: CASSLGTSGRANTGELFF. This chain uses TRBV19 with TRBJ2-2, with 14 bases that match TRBD2. Losses at the gene ends were 5 bases for V and 2 bases for J; bases not matched to a gene: 7. The germline V gene has CDR1 LNHDA and CDR2 SQIVND (reference sequence). This CDR3 comprises 18 residues.

The chain couples TRBV5-4 to TRBJ1-1, with TRBD1 as a possible D gene (6 bases). The CDR3 extends over 15 amino acids. V lost 3 bases to trimming and J lost 5 bases, with 17 bases between them. CDR1 is SGHNT and CDR2 is YYREEE in the germline V gene (reference sequence). The CDR3 sequence: CASSSRGRGGTEAFF. The CDR3, as DNA: TGTGCCAGCAGCTCCAGGGGAAGGGGTGGGACTGAAGCTTTCTTT.

The genes are TRBV10-1 and TRBJ2-2; D may be TRBD2 (5 bases). Trimming cost V 6 bases and J 2 bases, with 7 bases left between them. CDR3 length: 13 amino acids. Germline-derived CDR1 and CDR2 are WNHNN and SYGVQD (reference sequence). The CDR3 nucleotides are TGCGCCAGCAGGGACTCTAACACCGGGGAGCTGTTTTTT. It is translated as CASRDSNTGELFF.

This chain uses TRBV7-9 with TRBJ2-1; no firm D call. V gave up 0 bases and J gave up 6 bases, with 3 bases separating them. Germline V CDR1 and CDR2: SEHNR, FQNEAQ (reference sequence). The CDR3 spans 12 residues. The CDR3 nucleotides are TGTGCCAGCAGCTTAGCGGTCAATGAGCAGTTCTTC. This encodes CASSLAVNEQFF.

This rearrangement joins TRBV9 to TRBJ2-2; possible D gene TRBD2, 5 bases. From germline, CDR1 is SGDLS and CDR2 YYNGEE. With 0 bases removed from V and 2 bases from J, the gap between germline ends came to 11 bases. This CDR3 is 16 amino acids long. As DNA, the CDR3 is TGTGCCAGCAGCGTAGTCGGGGATAGAAACACCGGGGAGCTGTTTTTT. As protein: CASSVVGDRNTGELFF.

This chain uses TRBV7-2 with TRBJ1-1; TRBD1 matches at 7 bases. The germline gives CDR1 SGHTA, CDR2 FQGNSA. The CDR3 length is 14 residues. J was trimmed by 5 bases and V by 5 bases; bases with no gene match: 8. The CDR3 is CASSTPGQNTEAFF. DNA for the CDR3: TGTGCCAGCAGCACCCCGGGACAGAATACTGAAGCTTTCTTT.

The gene calls are TRBV5-1 and TRBJ1-2; maybe TRBD1 (5 bases). Germline V CDR1 and CDR2: SGHRS, YFSETQ. CDR3 length equals 13 residues. The V end lost 3 bases, the J end lost 8 bases, and 14 bases lay between the germline ends. CDR3 coding DNA: TGCGCCAGCAGCTCGCGAGTGGGGGAAGGCTACACCTTC. Translating it yields CASSSRVGEGYTF. Together with reference TRBV5-1 and TRBJ1-2, the CDR3 gives the full variable domain: KAGVTQTPRYLIKTRGQQVTLSCSPISGHRSVSWYQQTPGQGLQFLFEYFSETQRNKGNFPGRFSGRQFSNSRSEMNVSTLELGDSALYLCASSSRVGEGYTFGSGTRLTVV.

The chain is built from TRBV28 and TRBJ2-1, with 7 positions matching TRBD1. The CDR3 length is 12 residues. The junction had 5 bases not matched to a gene; V was cut back by 3 bases and J by 12 bases. CDR1 and CDR2 (germline): MDHEN, SYDVKM. CDR3 in DNA: TGTGCCAGCAGTTTGAGGGGGCGCGGGCAGTTCTTC. Translated: CASSLRGRGQFF.

The chain employs TRBV14 and TRBJ1-1; a weak D match, TRBD1 (5 bases). CDR3 length equals 15 residues. The germline V and J ends were trimmed by 3 bases and 2 bases, with 13 bases remaining between them. Germline V lookup: CDR1 SGHDN, CDR2 FVKESK. The CDR3 DNA reads TGTGCCAGCAGCCAGATATTGGGGCAAAACACTGAAGCTTTCTTT. This gives the protein CASSQILGQNTEAFF.

The chain has TRBV11-2 and TRBJ2-3; TRBD1 matches at 9 bases. Per the germline V gene, CDR1 is SGHAT and CDR2 is FQNNGV. This CDR3 is built from 15 residues. The junction had 11 bases not matched to a gene; V was cut back by 2 bases and J by 11 bases. CDR3 amino acids: CASSLLQGALGGQYF. CDR3 sequence (DNA): TGTGCCAGCAGCTTATTACAGGGGGCGTTGGGCGGGCAGTATTTT.

This chain connects TRBV11-2 to TRBJ2-6; D ambiguous. Trimming removed 7 bases at V and 0 bases at J, with 4 bases between. Germline CDR1 SGHAT, CDR2 FQNNGV. The CDR3 covers 13 residues. CDR3 bases: TGTGCCAGCACCCGCTCTGGGGCCAACGTCCTGACTTTC. This gives the protein CASTRSGANVLTF. Full variable domain (outside the CDR3, taken from reference TRBV11-2 and TRBJ2-6): EAGVAQSPRYKIIEKRQSVAFWCNPISGHATLYWYQQILGQGPKLLIQFQNNGVVDDSQLPKDRFSAERLKGVDSTLKIQPAKLEDSAVYLCASTRSGANVLTFGAGSRLTVL.

V gene TRBV18 combines with J gene TRBJ2-3; 12 nucleotides line up with TRBD2. The germline V gene has CDR1 KGHSH and CDR2 LQKENI. V lost 3 bases and J lost 0; bases outside the gene matches: 7. The CDR3 extends over 18 amino acids. Here the CDR3 DNA reads TGTGCCAGCTCACCTACGACTAGCGGGAGCGCAAGCACAGATACGCAGTATTTT. Amino acids: CASSPTTSGSASTDTQYF.

This chain links TRBV5-1 with TRBJ2-3; D may be TRBD1 (6 bases). The V end lost 2 bases, the J end lost 0 bases, and 10 bases lay between the germline ends. The CDR3 loop spans 15 amino acids. Germline V gene data show CDR1 as SGHRS and CDR2 as YFSETQ. CDR3 nucleotide sequence: TGCGCCAGCAGCTTCGTGGGGGCTAGCACAGATACGCAGTATTTT. This gives the protein CASSFVGASTDTQYF.